By its share, the clone carrying this TCR beta chain is medium-sized. Its specificity is not known. Since it is a stray read in a library aimed at alpha chains, this beta chain has a size that is not meaningful. Time point defined: sample taken at primary tumor resection. This entry comes from a study of spatial heterogeneity in lung cancer. Study-wide results and limits: Mutation tallies in tumors tracked expanded intratumoral alpha and beta TCR counts.

TCRdb processed the 5' RACE reads anew with MiXCR; each CDR3 protein has one entry. The data show around 7,800 distinct CDR3 sequences, with around 8% seen just once and more than 4% held by the top ten. CDR1 is SGHRS and CDR2 is YFSETQ in the germline V gene. The CDR3 is 13 residues long. The V and J ends lost 3 bases and 2 bases respectively, with 9 bases between them. The chain joins TRBV5-1 to TRBJ2-7; D gene ambiguous. The sequences come from lung tumor tissue, collected at surgery. The TCR originated in a male donor with early-stage non-small cell lung cancer. CDR3 protein: CASSSTSTYEQYF. CDR3 nucleotides: TGCGCCAGCAGCTCTACCTCTACCTACGAGCAGTACTTC.